The 26 T cell receptor beta chains below come from one sample, sequenced in a study of blood T cell repertoires in COVID-19. Repertoires were generated with immunoSEQ multiplex PCR, while TCRdb's copy carries only in-frame clones and drops some. This repertoire shows roughly 190,000 clones, 85% found once; its top ten account for around 8%. Material for sequencing was peripheral blood. The receptors were sampled from a woman aged 55-69 years with acute or convalescent COVID-19.

This chain links TRBV28 with TRBJ2-3; TRBD2 aligns across 12 bases. Germline V gene lookup returns CDR1 MDHEN and CDR2 SYDVKM. V dropped 5 bases and J dropped 4; count of bases not matched to a gene: 19. This CDR3 spans 20 amino acids. In DNA, the CDR3 is TGTGCCAGCAGTCCCTCGGGACTAGCGGGCATGGGGAGGCGCCCAGATACGCAGTATTTT. This codes for CASSPSGLAGMGRRPDTQYF.

The chain employs TRBV3-1 (or the pseudogene TRBV3-2) and TRBJ2-7, with D perhaps matching TRBD2 (6 bases). Trimming shortened V by 2 bases and J by 4 bases, and 9 bases separated the two germline ends. CDR1 and CDR2 (germline): LGHDT, YNNKEL (reference sequence). The CDR3 contains 13 residues. DNA of the CDR3: TGTGCCAGCAGCCAAAATGGGGGGTACGAGCAGTACTTC. This translates into CASSQNGGYEQYF.

V is TRBV7-2 and J is TRBJ2-2; 11 bases map to TRBD2. This CDR3 has 15 residues. With V trimmed by 7 bases and J by 7 bases, 8 bases remained unmatched. Germline V gives CDR1 SGHTA, CDR2 FQGNSA. CDR3 region: CASTPRLAGIGELFF. CDR3 in DNA: TGTGCCAGCACACCCCGACTAGCGGGAATCGGGGAGCTGTTTTTT.

To note about this clone: Other DNA sequences from this sample encode an identical CDR3 as well. The J gene is TRBJ2-2, the V gene TRBV7-6, with 13 bases matching TRBD2. The germline V gene encodes CDR1 SGHVS and CDR2 FNYEAQ. V lost 2 bases to trimming and J lost 5 bases; unmatched junction nucleotides: 5. This CDR3 spans 17 amino acids. The CDR3 DNA is TGTGCCAGCAGCTTACCCGGACTAGCGGGAGAAACCGGGGAGCTGTTTTTT. Encoded protein: CASSLPGLAGETGELFF.

This chain uses TRBV7-9 with TRBJ1-4; 8 nucleotides align to TRBD1. Unmatched junction bases numbered 2, after V lost 0 bases and J lost 5 bases. In germline, CDR1 is SEHNR, CDR2 FQNEAQ (reference sequence). This CDR3 has 15 residues. The CDR3 bases are TGTGCCAGCAGCTTAGCCGGGACAGGAAATGAAAAACTGTTTTTT. Residues: CASSLAGTGNEKLFF.

This rearrangement joins TRBV6-6 to TRBJ2-5; TRBD2 matches at 9 bases. The ends lost 5 bases at V and 1 base at J; junction bases unmatched: 8. The length of the CDR3 is 16 residues. Germline V gene lookup returns CDR1 MNHNY and CDR2 SVGAGI (reference sequence). The CDR3 DNA reads as TGTGCCAGCAGTCCTGCATTGACTAGCGGCCAAGAGACCCAGTACTTC. Protein sequence: CASSPALTSGQETQYF.

This sequence joins TRBV10-3 and TRBJ1-1; no firm D call. CDR3 length: 14 residues. Germline CDR1 reads ENHRY; CDR2 reads SYGVKD. The germline V and J ends were trimmed by 0 bases and 9 bases, with 14 bases remaining between them. CDR3 sequence: CAISESPDYSQAFF. The DNA of the CDR3 is TGTGCCATCAGTGAGTCTCCCGATTACAGTCAAGCTTTCTTT.

The chain links TRBV30 to TRBJ1-3; D is undetermined. Trimming pared 5 bases from V and 0 bases from J, leaving 8 bases between. The CDR3 is made up of 13 amino acids. Per the germline V gene, CDR1 is GTSNPN and CDR2 is SVGIG (reference sequence). The CDR3 region has the DNA TGTGCCTGGGGCGGGAGCTCTGGAAACACCATATATTTT. This codes for CAWGGSSGNTIYF.

The J gene is TRBJ2-2, the V gene TRBV10-2; maybe TRBD2 (6 bases). Trimming stripped 9 bases from V and 0 bases from J, with 20 bases between. The CDR3 runs to 17 residues. Germline loops: CDR1 WSHSY, CDR2 SAAADI. CDR3: CASLQDYLVPNTGELFF. The CDR3 DNA follows: TGCGCCAGTCTACAGGACTACCTAGTACCGAACACCGGGGAGCTGTTTTTT.

The rearrangement joins TRBV28 to TRBJ2-5; 10 bases match TRBD2. The germline gives CDR1 MDHEN, CDR2 SYDVKM. CDR3 length: 14 residues. The junction had 4 bases not matched to a gene; V was cut back by 2 bases and J by 7 bases. This CDR3 is CASSLVAGGATQYF. Written as DNA, the CDR3 is TGTGCCAGCAGTTTAGTAGCGGGGGGCGCGACCCAGTACTTC.

The chain uses TRBV7-8 and TRBJ1-4; 10 nucleotides agree with TRBD1. With 0 bases clipped from V and 7 bases from J, the junction kept 2 bases outside the gene matches. The CDR3 is 15 amino acids. The germline CDR1 and CDR2 sequences are SGHVS and FQNEAQ. The CDR3 reads CASSLAGQGSEKLFF. Here the CDR3 DNA reads TGTGCCAGCAGCTTAGCGGGACAGGGGAGTGAAAAACTGTTTTTT.

CDR3 in DNA: TGTGCCAGCGCTCTTCAGGGTTTGAGTGGCTACACCTTC. Residues: CASALQGLSGYTF. The chain links TRBV10-3 to TRBJ1-2; maybe TRBD1 (5 bases). V lost 10 bases, J lost 7 bases, and 19 bases lay in between. The CDR3 spans 13 residues. CDR1 and CDR2 from the germline V gene are ENHRY and SYGVKD.

The rearrangement uses TRBV29-1 and TRBJ2-1; TRBD2 matches 14 bases. Germline lookup yields CDR1 SQVTM and CDR2 ANQGSEA. This CDR3 comprises 16 residues. Germline trimming cut 0 bases from V and 12 bases from J; bases unmatched to any gene: 10. DNA of the CDR3: TGCAGCGTTGAAGAATCTAGGGGGACTAGCGGGAGTCGGCAGTTCTTC. Protein sequence: CSVEESRGTSGSRQFF.

The gene calls are TRBV9 and TRBJ1-4; no firm D call. Trimming stripped 0 bases from V and 7 bases from J, with 22 bases between. This CDR3 has 18 amino acids. In germline, CDR1 is SGDLS, CDR2 YYNGEE. The CDR3 protein is CASSVDSLYTSSREKLFF. In DNA, the CDR3 is TGTGCCAGCAGCGTAGACAGCTTGTACACATCCTCGCGTGAAAAACTGTTTTTT.

The chain uses TRBV19 and TRBJ1-5, with a weak D call TRBD1 (5 bases). Germline lookup yields CDR1 LNHDA and CDR2 SQIVND (reference sequence). V shed 5 bases and J shed 4 bases, with 15 bases lying between them. The CDR3 covers 15 residues. This CDR3 reads CASSVSQGRNQPQHF. CDR3 in DNA: TGTGCCAGTAGTGTTTCCCAGGGAAGAAATCAGCCCCAGCATTTT.

V gene TRBV12-3 or TRBV12-4 combines with J gene TRBJ2-7, with TRBD2 as a possible D gene (5 bases). The V end lost 5 bases, the J end lost 6 bases, and 14 bases lay between the germline ends. This CDR3 is 13 amino acids long. The CDR3 sequence: CASSGLRASEQYF. DNA for the CDR3: TGTGCCAGCAGTGGCCTGAGGGCTTCCGAGCAGTACTTC.

The chain carries TRBV5-4 and TRBJ2-3; 12 bases line up with TRBD2. V shed 4 bases, J shed 3 bases, and the junction held 3 bases outside the gene matches. This CDR3 region has 15 residues. Germline loops: CDR1 SGHNT, CDR2 YYREEE (reference sequence). The CDR3 loop is CASSATSGRTDTQYF. Written as DNA, the CDR3 is TGTGCCAGCAGCGCGACTAGCGGGAGAACAGATACGCAGTATTTT.

The chain joins TRBV20-1 to TRBJ1-5; TRBD1 might be the D (5 bases). CDR3 size: 15 residues. Germline values: CDR1 DFQATT, CDR2 SNEGSKA (reference sequence). V was shortened by 3 bases and J by 2 bases, with 14 bases between the two germline ends. The CDR3 DNA sequence: TGCAGTGCTAGTCAGGTGTCGGGGGGCAATCAGCCCCAGCATTTT. It translates to CSASQVSGGNQPQHF.

This chain connects TRBV28 to TRBJ2-1, with D possibly TRBD1 on 5 matching bases. Germline CDR1 and CDR2: MDHEN and SYDVKM. Trimming pared 5 bases from V and 5 bases from J, leaving 19 bases between. The CDR3 extends over 16 amino acids. The CDR3 nucleotides are TGTGCCAGCAGTGGGGCGGCGGTTACCCTGAACAATGAGCAGTTCTTC. It translates to CASSGAAVTLNNEQFF.

The V and J genes are TRBV10-3 and TRBJ2-1; 9 positions agree with TRBD1. CDR1 is ENHRY, CDR2 SYGVKD, per germline. The CDR3 is 14 amino acids. V was clipped by 4 bases and J by 6 bases; unmatched bases: 4. This CDR3 is CAISARQGVNEQFF. CDR3 bases: TGTGCCATCAGTGCCCGACAGGGGGTCAATGAGCAGTTCTTC.

The chain is built from TRBV5-4 and TRBJ1-5, with 8 positions matching TRBD1. The germline gives CDR1 SGHNT, CDR2 YYREEE (reference sequence). V shed 3 bases, J shed 5 bases, and the junction held 1 base outside the gene matches. This CDR3 region has 13 residues. The CDR3 here is CASSSDRDQPQHF. DNA of the CDR3: TGTGCCAGCAGCTCGGACAGGGATCAGCCCCAGCATTTT.

The chain carries TRBV18 and TRBJ1-5; maybe TRBD1 (5 bases). CDR1 is KGHSH and CDR2 is LQKENI in the germline V gene. The V and J ends lost 3 bases and 6 bases respectively, with 15 bases between them. This CDR3 region has 15 residues. The CDR3, as DNA: TGTGCCAGCTCACCGGGGCAGGGAAACGGTCAGCCCCAGCATTTT. Residues: CASSPGQGNGQPQHF.

This chain joins TRBV27 and TRBJ2-1; 15 bases line up with TRBD2. Germline CDR1 reads MNHEY; CDR2 reads SMNVEV (reference sequence). The CDR3 extends over 15 amino acids. V lost 6 bases to trimming and J lost 7 bases; unmatched junction nucleotides: 4. The CDR3 is CASSFGTSGGNEQFF. CDR3 bases: TGTGCCAGCAGCTTCGGGACTAGCGGGGGGAATGAGCAGTTCTTC.

This clone appeared once. The chain links TRBV10-3 to TRBJ1-2, with TRBD1 matching over 7 bases. With 10 bases clipped from V and 0 bases from J, the junction kept 14 bases outside the gene matches. From germline, CDR1 is ENHRY and CDR2 SYGVKD. The CDR3 is 16 amino acids. CDR3 nucleotides: TGTGCCACAAGTAAGGGAGGACAGGCTGCTAACTATGGCTACACCTTC. It is translated as CATSKGGQAANYGYTF.

The V gene is TRBV5-4, the J gene TRBJ2-7; D is uncertain. V lost 0 bases and J lost 4, with 20 bases in between. This CDR3 comprises 17 residues. From germline, CDR1 is SGHNT and CDR2 YYREEE (reference sequence). The CDR3: CASSLDAENPLIYEQYV. CDR3 sequence (DNA): TGTGCCAGCAGCTTGGATGCAGAAAATCCATTAATATACGAGCAGTACGTC.

The rearrangement joins TRBV6-5 to TRBJ2-1, with 9 bases lining up with TRBD2. With 9 bases clipped from V and 3 bases from J, the junction kept 9 bases outside the gene matches. The germline gives CDR1 MNHEY, CDR2 SVGAGI. The CDR3 spans 15 residues. This CDR3 reads CASDRTSDVYNEQFF. CDR3 DNA: TGTGCCAGTGACCGGACTAGCGATGTCTACAATGAGCAGTTCTTC.